Following are 30 T cell receptor beta chains from one sample sequenced in a study of blood T cell repertoires in COVID-19. TCRdb's table, derived via immunoSEQ multiplex PCR, lists solely in-frame clones and lacks some. Counted here are over 150,000 clones, approximately 88% occurring once; the ten biggest clones make up about 3.5%. The sample consisted of PBMCs or T cells enriched from blood (not recorded which). All receptors derive from a young woman who had recovered from COVID-19.

The chain combines TRBV18 with TRBJ1-5, with TRBD1 matching over 8 bases. Trimming cost V 3 bases and J 6 bases; bases outside gene matches: 7. Germline V gene lookup returns CDR1 KGHSH and CDR2 LQKENI. This CDR3 has 15 amino acids. In nucleotides, the CDR3 is TGTGCCAGCTCACCGCAGGGACAGGTCAGTCAGCCCCAGCATTTT. Translation gives CASSPQGQVSQPQHF.

The gene calls are TRBV9 and TRBJ2-1; D gene uncertain. V lost 0 bases to trimming and J lost 6 bases, with 13 bases between them. The CDR3 has 15 amino acids. The germline V gene has CDR1 SGDLS and CDR2 YYNGEE. In DNA form, the CDR3 reads TGTGCCAGCAGCGTAGGGGCCCTCCGGCGCAATGAGCAGTTCTTC. This sequence encodes CASSVGALRRNEQFF.

The V and J genes are TRBV5-5 and TRBJ2-7; a possible D gene is TRBD2 (5 bases). The germline gives CDR1 SGHKS, CDR2 YYEKEE (reference sequence). The CDR3 consists of 13 residues. The germline V and J ends were trimmed by 2 bases and 6 bases, with 12 bases remaining between them. This chain's CDR3 is CASSLIPGSEQYV. Written as DNA, the CDR3 is TGTGCCAGCAGCTTAATCCCGGGGAGCGAGCAGTACGTC.

The chain is built from TRBV2 and TRBJ2-1; the match to TRBD1 covers 7 bases. CDR1 and CDR2 (germline): SNHLY, FYNNEI. J lost 4 bases, V lost 9 bases, and 3 bases had no gene match. This CDR3 has 12 residues. This CDR3 is CASGGQYNEQFF. The CDR3 DNA sequence: TGTGCCAGTGGGGGACAGTACAATGAGCAGTTCTTC.

The chain carries TRBV19 and TRBJ1-5; 7 bases align to TRBD1. Per germline, CDR1 LNHDA and CDR2 SQIVND (reference sequence). The V gene end was trimmed by 3 bases and the J gene end by 2 bases; junction bases not matched to a gene: 13. The CDR3 has 18 residues. The CDR3 reads CASSIFRDSLGGNQPQHF. CDR3 in DNA: TGTGCCAGTAGTATTTTTCGGGACAGTCTAGGGGGCAATCAGCCCCAGCATTTT.

This chain links TRBV29-1 with TRBJ2-1, with 7 bases identical to TRBD1. This CDR3 is 13 amino acids long. V was pared by 7 bases and J by 5 bases, with 8 bases of the junction left unmatched. Germline lookup yields CDR1 SQVTM and CDR2 ANQGSEA. This CDR3 reads CSAQGVNDNEQFF. DNA of the CDR3: TGCAGCGCCCAGGGGGTAAACGACAATGAGCAGTTCTTC.

The chain has TRBV27 and TRBJ2-5; 15 positions match TRBD2. The CDR3 spans 19 residues. CDR1 is MNHEY and CDR2 is SMNVEV in the germline V gene (reference sequence). The trim removed 2 bases at V and 4 bases at J, leaving 11 bases unmatched. CDR3 region: CASSLGPGLAGGRGETQYF. DNA for the CDR3: TGTGCCAGCAGTTTAGGCCCGGGACTAGCGGGAGGACGAGGAGAGACCCAGTACTTC.

The chain carries TRBV12-3 or TRBV12-4 and TRBJ1-2, with 7 positions matching TRBD1. V lost 8 bases, J lost 7 bases, and 7 bases stayed unmatched. The CDR3 is 12 residues long. CDR3 sequence reads: CASRDRETGYTF. Here the CDR3 DNA reads TGTGCCAGCCGAGACAGGGAAACTGGCTACACCTTC.

The chain joins TRBV7-8 to TRBJ1-2; D is uncertain. In germline, CDR1 is SGHVS, CDR2 FQNEAQ. V lost 2 bases, J lost 3 bases, and 19 bases lay in between. This CDR3 has 17 residues. CDR3 residues: CASSLRSGLGNYYGYTF. For the CDR3, the DNA is TGTGCCAGCAGCTTAAGATCGGGCCTCGGGAACTACTATGGCTACACCTTC.

The rearrangement joins TRBV3-1 (or the pseudogene TRBV3-2) to TRBJ1-5; tentative D call: TRBD1 (5 bases). Trimming took 4 bases from V and 8 from J, leaving 15 bases between them. The CDR3 consists of 14 residues. Germline V lookup: CDR1 LGHDT, CDR2 YNNKEL (reference sequence). CDR3 protein: CASSPRGGNEPQHF. CDR3 in DNA: TGTGCCAGCAGCCCTAGGGGAGGTAATGAGCCCCAGCATTTT.

The chain employs TRBV5-3 and TRBJ1-6; D gene unclear. TRBV5-3 is labeled an ORF, and its function is uncertain. V lost 0 bases and J lost 9, with 7 bases in between. The CDR3 is made up of 13 amino acids. CDR3 DNA: TGTGCCAGAAGCTTGGCTGCGAGTTCACCCCTCCACTTT. Protein: CARSLAASSPLHF.

The J gene is TRBJ2-3, the V gene TRBV5-1; 11 bases agree with TRBD2. CDR1 is SGHRS, CDR2 YFSETQ, per germline. V trimming: 1 base; J trimming: 2 bases; junction bases outside the gene matches: 3. The length of the CDR3 is 16 residues. CDR3 sequence: CASSLSGLAATDTQYF. CDR3 in DNA: TGCGCCAGCAGCTTGTCGGGACTAGCGGCCACAGATACGCAGTATTTT.

The gene calls are TRBV28 and TRBJ1-2; 7 bases are shared with TRBD1. The trim removed 6 bases at V and 3 bases at J, leaving 13 bases unmatched. The CDR3 consists of 16 residues. Germline assignment: CDR1 MDHEN and CDR2 SYDVKM. The CDR3 sequence is CASSFIGTEIDYGYTF. CDR3 DNA: TGTGCCAGCAGCTTTATTGGGACAGAAATTGACTATGGCTACACCTTC.

The chain has TRBV6-4 and TRBJ2-6; D may be TRBD1 (6 bases). Per germline, CDR1 MRHNA and CDR2 SNTAGT. V gave up 8 bases and J gave up 2 bases, with 10 bases separating them. The CDR3 consists of 14 residues. In DNA form, the CDR3 reads TGTGCCAGCCGATCAGGGGCTGGGGCCAACGTCCTGACTTTC. Encoded protein: CASRSGAGANVLTF.

The genes are TRBV5-1 and TRBJ1-4; 7 nucleotides align to TRBD1. CDR3 length equals 17 residues. Germline V gene sequence: CDR1 SGHRS, CDR2 YFSETQ. V lost 0 bases, J lost 3 bases, and 8 bases stayed unmatched. The CDR3 DNA follows: TGCGCCAGCAGCTTGGACCCTGACAGGGTCCCTAATGAAAAACTGTTTTTT. It encodes CASSLDPDRVPNEKLFF.

This chain connects TRBV30 to TRBJ1-2, with 9 bases identical to TRBD1. This CDR3 comprises 16 residues. Germline values: CDR1 GTSNPN, CDR2 SVGIG (reference sequence). V was pared by 0 bases and J by 6 bases, with 11 bases of the junction left unmatched. As DNA, the CDR3 is TGTGCCTGGAGTGTCCTTCTAACAGGGGGCATCGATGGCTACACCTTC. Residues: CAWSVLLTGGIDGYTF.

The chain uses TRBV5-1 and TRBJ2-5, with 7 bases aligning to TRBD2. This CDR3 is built from 14 residues. With V trimmed by 5 bases and J by 5 bases, 9 bases remained unmatched. Germline loops: CDR1 SGHRS, CDR2 YFSETQ. CDR3 sequence reads: CASRPGLTIETQYF. The CDR3 DNA reads as TGCGCCAGCAGGCCGGGACTAACGATTGAGACCCAGTACTTC.

The chain recombines TRBV27 with TRBJ2-2, with 11 bases matching TRBD2. There are 15 residues in the CDR3. Germline V CDR1 and CDR2: MNHEY, SMNVEV (reference sequence). Trimming cost V 8 bases and J 6 bases; bases outside gene matches: 8. CDR3 protein: CASRSSGRSPGELFF. Written as DNA, the CDR3 is TGTGCCAGCCGATCTAGCGGGAGGTCCCCCGGGGAGCTGTTTTTT.

This chain connects TRBV11-2 to TRBJ1-1, with D perhaps matching TRBD1 (6 bases). The CDR3 covers 10 residues. With 9 bases removed from V and 8 bases from J, the gap between germline ends came to 10 bases. Per the germline V gene, CDR1 is SGHAT and CDR2 is FQNNGV. The CDR3 sequence: CARGGGEAFF. As DNA, the CDR3 is TGTGCCAGAGGGGGGGGCGAAGCTTTCTTT.

This chain connects TRBV9 to TRBJ1-1; tentatively, D is TRBD1 (6 bases). CDR1 is SGDLS, CDR2 YYNGEE, per germline. This CDR3 is built from 12 residues. Trimming stripped 5 bases from V and 6 bases from J, with 11 bases between. Here the CDR3 reads CASSTGLAEAFF. CDR3 coding DNA: TGTGCCAGCAGTACAGGGTTGGCTGAAGCTTTCTTT.

This chain joins TRBV2 and TRBJ2-3; 8 positions match TRBD2. V shed 11 bases and J 0 bases; nucleotides not matched to a gene: 7. CDR1 and CDR2 (germline): SNHLY, FYNNEI. This CDR3 has 14 residues. The CDR3 reads CAARPGGSTDTQYF. Here the CDR3 DNA reads TGTGCCGCACGTCCGGGGGGGAGCACAGATACGCAGTATTTT.

This clone was recorded only once. The chain joins TRBV5-6 to TRBJ1-3; D is unresolved. The CDR3 extends over 16 amino acids. Trimming left V 4 bases short and J 0 bases short, with 14 bases between. The germline V gene has CDR1 SGHDT and CDR2 YYEEEE. CDR3 sequence reads: CASSLRNWVSGNTIYF. Here the CDR3 DNA reads TGTGCCAGCAGCCTGAGGAACTGGGTCTCTGGAAACACCATATATTTT.

The V call is TRBV3-1 (or the pseudogene TRBV3-2), the J call TRBJ1-1; 7 bases are a match to TRBD1. The junction had 8 bases not matched to a gene; V was cut back by 0 bases and J by 4 bases. The germline V gene has CDR1 LGHDT and CDR2 YNNKEL (reference sequence). The CDR3 is 16 amino acids. Here the CDR3 reads CASSQDTHWTGTEAFF. CDR3 nucleotide sequence: TGTGCCAGCAGCCAAGATACCCACTGGACAGGCACTGAAGCTTTCTTT.

The chain is built from TRBV15 and TRBJ1-1; 10 bases are a match to TRBD1. Per germline, CDR1 LNHNV and CDR2 YYDKDF (reference sequence). With V trimmed by 1 base and J by 5 bases, 4 bases remained unmatched. The CDR3 has 15 residues. The CDR3 bases are TGTGCCACCAGCAGAGGAGGACAGGGGGGAACTGAAGCTTTCTTT. Protein product: CATSRGGQGGTEAFF.

V gene TRBV15 combines with J gene TRBJ1-4; 8 positions match TRBD1. The ends lost 3 bases at V and 4 bases at J; junction bases unmatched: 4. The CDR3 runs to 15 residues. Germline loops: CDR1 LNHNV, CDR2 YYDKDF (reference sequence). The CDR3 region is CATSRGQVFNEKLFF. The DNA of the CDR3 is TGTGCCACCAGCAGGGGACAGGTTTTTAATGAAAAACTGTTTTTT.

The CDR3 nucleotides read TGTGCCAGCAGCCGGGAAAGGGTCTCCTACGAGCAGTACTTC. It yields the protein CASSRERVSYEQYF. This chain uses TRBV5-8 with TRBJ2-7; D is perhaps TRBD2 (5 bases). V gave up 4 bases and J gave up 0 bases, with 11 bases separating them. The CDR3 is made up of 14 amino acids. Per germline, CDR1 SGHTS and CDR2 YDEGEE. Based on the CDR3 plus reference TRBV5-8 and TRBJ2-7, the full variable domain is EAGVTQSPTHLIKTRGQQATLRCSPISGHTSVYWYQQALGLGLQFLLWYDEGEERNRGNFPPRFSGRQFPNYSSELNVNALELEDSALYLCASSRERVSYEQYFGPGTRLTVT.

Written as DNA, the CDR3 is TGTGCCAGCAGCCCCGGCGGGACAGGGAAAAGCTCCTATAATTCACCCCTCCACTTT. This encodes CASSPGGTGKSSYNSPLHF. The chain is built from TRBV3-1 (or the pseudogene TRBV3-2) and TRBJ1-6, with 9 bases identical to TRBD1. This CDR3 has 19 amino acids. Germline CDR1 reads LGHDT; CDR2 reads YNNKEL (reference sequence). The V gene end was trimmed by 4 bases and the J gene end by 0 bases; junction bases not matched to a gene: 10.

V is TRBV2 and J is TRBJ1-2, with D perhaps matching TRBD1 (6 bases). Per germline, CDR1 SNHLY and CDR2 FYNNEI. The CDR3 totals 15 residues. Trimming cost V 7 bases and J 1 base, with 16 bases left between them. CDR3 sequence (DNA): TGTGCCAGCAACCCCCGGGACACCGATAACTATGGCTACACCTTC. Protein sequence: CASNPRDTDNYGYTF.

The chain recombines TRBV15 with TRBJ1-1; maybe TRBD1 (6 bases). The length of the CDR3 is 16 residues. Trimming left V 3 bases short and J 0 bases short, with 14 bases between. Germline V gives CDR1 LNHNV, CDR2 YYDKDF (reference sequence). The chain's CDR3 is CATSSDRLRMNTEAFF. Here the CDR3 DNA reads TGTGCCACCAGCAGCGACAGGTTAAGGATGAACACTGAAGCTTTCTTT.

CDR3 sequence (DNA): TGTGCCAGCACTCAGGGGGGAAGCAATCAGCCCCAGCATTTT. It specifies CASTQGGSNQPQHF. The rearrangement uses TRBV2 and TRBJ1-5, with 7 bases aligning to TRBD1. V trimming: 7 bases; J trimming: 1 base; junction bases outside the gene matches: 4. The CDR3 sequence is 14 residues long. CDR1 and CDR2 (germline): SNHLY, FYNNEI.